These 21 T cell receptor beta chains were all obtained from the same sample, sequenced in a study of T cell responses to AZD1222 COVID-19 vaccine. Sequencing was performed with immunoSEQ multiplex PCR; in TCRdb, only in-frame clones are kept and a portion is missing. The table has 120,000 to 150,000 clones, around nine tenths seen once. The specimen comprised peripheral blood, sampled on day 0 of MenACWY control vaccination. The receptors were gathered from an adult in good health.

The gene calls are TRBV3-1 (or the pseudogene TRBV3-2) and TRBJ1-2, with D maybe TRBD1 (6 bases). Germline V lookup: CDR1 LGHDT, CDR2 YNNKEL (reference sequence). With 2 bases removed from V and 2 bases from J, the gap between germline ends came to 12 bases. This CDR3 spans 15 amino acids. Here the CDR3 DNA reads TGTGCCAGCAGCCAAACCCTCGGGGGCAACTATGGCTACACCTTC. It is translated as CASSQTLGGNYGYTF.

V usage is TRBV30 and J usage is TRBJ1-1, with 9 bases that match TRBD1. Germline assignment: CDR1 GTSNPN and CDR2 SVGIG (reference sequence). CDR3 length: 17 amino acids. V was clipped by 0 bases and J by 1 base; unmatched bases: 9. The CDR3: CAWSVRYRGPKNTEAFF. CDR3 in DNA: TGTGCCTGGAGTGTCCGATACAGGGGGCCCAAGAACACTGAAGCTTTCTTT.

In this sample, this clone turned up once. The rearrangement uses TRBV5-1 and TRBJ2-7, with D perhaps TRBD1 (5 bases). Germline V CDR1 and CDR2: SGHRS, YFSETQ. Trimming removed 1 base from V and 2 bases from J, with 10 bases in between. This CDR3 comprises 14 residues. CDR3 residues: CASSLSQATYEQYF. The CDR3 DNA sequence: TGCGCCAGCAGCTTGTCACAGGCTACCTACGAGCAGTACTTC.

The V gene is TRBV6-5, the J gene TRBJ1-1, with unresolved D. Trimming cost V 6 bases and J 4 bases, with 12 bases left between them. This CDR3 is built from 13 residues. The germline gives CDR1 MNHEY, CDR2 SVGAGI. The DNA of the CDR3 is TGTGCCAGCAGGGGCGGAGTGGGCACTGAAGCTTTCTTT. It encodes CASRGGVGTEAFF.

This chain links TRBV27 with TRBJ1-2; possibly TRBD1 for D (6 bases). Germline assignment: CDR1 MNHEY and CDR2 SMNVEV (reference sequence). The CDR3 has 15 amino acids. The V end was cut by 6 bases, the J end by 8 bases, with 22 bases between. The CDR3 sequence: CASSPYPPTGRGYTF. CDR3 nucleotide sequence: TGTGCCAGCAGCCCTTACCCTCCTACAGGGAGGGGCTACACCTTC.

The CDR3 is CAWRGSGSKNEQYF. In DNA form, the CDR3 reads TGTGCCTGGAGGGGTAGCGGGAGTAAGAACGAGCAGTACTTC. V and J are TRBV30 and TRBJ2-7; TRBD2 aligns across 9 bases. Losses at the gene ends were 3 bases for V and 5 bases for J; bases not matched to a gene: 8. The CDR3 is made up of 14 amino acids. Germline V CDR1 and CDR2: GTSNPN, SVGIG (reference sequence). The whole variable domain, remainder taken from reference TRBV30 and TRBJ2-7, is SQTIHQWPATLVQPVGSPLSLECTVEGTSNPNLYWYRQAAGRGLQLLFYSVGIGQISSEVPQNLSASRPQDRQFILSSKKLLLSDSGFYLCAWRGSGSKNEQYFGPGTRLTVT.

This clone appeared a single time. V is TRBV6-5 and J is TRBJ2-1; 13 nucleotides agree with TRBD2. The CDR3 length is 15 residues. CDR1 is MNHEY and CDR2 is SVGAGI in the germline V gene. J lost 7 bases, V lost 4 bases, and 4 bases had no gene match. CDR3: CASSLETSGRNEQFF. DNA of the CDR3: TGTGCCAGCAGTTTAGAGACTAGCGGGAGGAATGAGCAGTTCTTC.

The chain carries TRBV2 and TRBJ2-7, with a tentative D call TRBD2 (5 bases). The germline V gene encodes CDR1 SNHLY and CDR2 FYNNEI. The CDR3 has 13 amino acids. Trimming left V 3 bases short and J 2 bases short, with 8 bases between. The CDR3 bases are TGTGCCAGCAGTGATCCCGGGGCCTACGAGCAGTACTTC. It yields the protein CASSDPGAYEQYF.

This clone has just one count. This sequence joins TRBV2 and TRBJ1-1; 7 bases agree with TRBD1. The CDR3 has 14 residues. The V gene's germline CDR1 is SNHLY and CDR2 FYNNEI. The ends lost 3 bases at V and 3 bases at J; junction bases unmatched: 4. In DNA, the CDR3 is TGTGCCAGCAGTGACCCGGGACAGTACACTGAAGCTTTCTTT. Protein sequence: CASSDPGQYTEAFF.

A remark on this clone: One end of the junction is discordant with germline, which a read error may explain. The chain has TRBV6-1 and TRBJ2-3, with TRBD1 as a possible D gene (6 bases). CDR3 size: 17 residues. Germline V gene data show CDR1 as MNHNS and CDR2 as SASEGT. CDR3 loop: CASSEPGQPGRTDTQYF. CDR3 bases: TGTGCCAGCAGTGAGCCTGGACAGCCAGGTCGCACGGATACGCAGTATTTT.

This clone was found once. The chain uses TRBV5-1 and TRBJ2-5; D possibly corresponds to TRBD1 (5 bases). V lost 5 bases to trimming and J lost 2 bases, with 10 bases between them. The CDR3 has 13 amino acids. Germline values: CDR1 SGHRS, CDR2 YFSETQ. The CDR3, as DNA: TGCGCCAGCAGAGGGGCTAGTCAAGAGACCCAGTACTTC. As protein: CASRGASQETQYF.

The rearrangement links TRBV7-2 to TRBJ2-7; no definite D call. The length of the CDR3 is 18 residues. Germline loops: CDR1 SGHTA, CDR2 FQGNSA. Deletions cut 3 bases from V and 0 bases from J, with 21 bases between. CDR3 sequence: CASSFYLDISSSSYEQYF. In DNA form, the CDR3 reads TGTGCCAGCAGCTTTTACCTAGATATCTCCTCTAGCTCCTACGAGCAGTACTTC.

The chain links TRBV28 to TRBJ2-7; 11 bases match TRBD2. Germline CDR1 MDHEN, CDR2 SYDVKM. The CDR3 is 17 residues long. With 2 bases clipped from V and 0 bases from J, the junction kept 6 bases outside the gene matches. The CDR3 sequence: CASSLSVGTSGSYEQYF. Here the CDR3 DNA reads TGTGCCAGCAGTTTAAGCGTGGGGACTAGCGGCTCCTACGAGCAGTACTTC.

Only one count was recorded for this clone. V gene TRBV18 combines with J gene TRBJ1-1; unclear D gene. This CDR3 comprises 15 residues. Germline CDR1 reads KGHSH; CDR2 reads LQKENI. The V and J ends lost 1 base and 0 bases respectively, with 9 bases between them. CDR3 bases: TGTGCCAGCTCACCACTTAGTACCGTGAACACTGAAGCTTTCTTT. Translated: CASSPLSTVNTEAFF.

V and J are TRBV20-1 and TRBJ1-5; the D gene is possibly TRBD1 (6 bases). Germline assignment: CDR1 DFQATT and CDR2 SNEGSKA (reference sequence). V dropped 3 bases and J dropped 3 bases, with 12 bases sitting between them. The CDR3 totals 14 residues. In nucleotides, the CDR3 is TGCAGTGCTAGTGGGGGGCTTGTCAATCAGCCCCAGCATTTT. This translates into CSASGGLVNQPQHF.

This clone was observed a single time. The genes are TRBV27 and TRBJ2-7, with D perhaps TRBD1 or TRBD2 (5 bases each). Trimming left V 4 bases short and J 0 bases short, with 13 bases between. Germline assignment: CDR1 MNHEY and CDR2 SMNVEV (reference sequence). The CDR3 is made up of 15 amino acids. CDR3 DNA: TGTGCCAGCAGTTCCATAATGGGGACCTCCTACGAGCAGTACTTC. Amino acid sequence: CASSSIMGTSYEQYF.

V usage is TRBV6-5 and J usage is TRBJ1-2; 8 nucleotides match TRBD1. V dropped 0 bases and J dropped 7; count of bases not matched to a gene: 4. The CDR3 is 14 residues long. Looked up from germline, CDR1 is MNHEY and CDR2 is SVGAGI. CDR3 amino acids: CASSYSDRAGGYTF. The CDR3 bases are TGTGCCAGCAGTTACTCGGACAGGGCCGGTGGCTACACCTTC.

This sequence joins TRBV9 and TRBJ1-1; 8 nucleotides match TRBD1. Per the germline V gene, CDR1 is SGDLS and CDR2 is YYNGEE. This CDR3 contains 13 residues. Trimming at V came to 5 bases and at J to 7 bases, leaving 7 bases not matched to a gene. CDR3 loop: CASSRQGPNEAFF. In DNA form, the CDR3 reads TGTGCCAGCAGTCGACAGGGGCCCAATGAAGCTTTCTTT.

This chain connects TRBV15 to TRBJ1-2, with 10 bases fitting TRBD1. The CDR3 loop spans 15 amino acids. CDR1 is LNHNV and CDR2 is YYDKDF in the germline V gene (reference sequence). J lost 8 bases, V lost 0 bases, and 6 bases had no gene match. CDR3 protein: CATSRERTGGSGYTF. The CDR3 DNA reads as TGTGCCACCAGCAGAGAACGGACAGGGGGGAGCGGCTACACCTTC.

The CDR3 DNA is TGTGCCAGCTCACCCACGGGAACCCAGCCCCAGCATTTT. Translation: CASSPTGTQPQHF. This sequence joins TRBV18 and TRBJ1-5; D ambiguous. Germline V gene sequence: CDR1 KGHSH, CDR2 LQKENI. The CDR3 contains 13 residues. V gave up 3 bases and J gave up 7 bases, with 10 bases separating them.

The V gene is TRBV27, the J gene TRBJ1-1, with a possible D match to TRBD1 (5 bases). V was pared by 5 bases and J by 1 base, with 14 bases between. The germline CDR1 and CDR2 sequences are MNHEY and SMNVEV (reference sequence). The CDR3 spans 15 residues. The CDR3 nucleotides read TGTGCCAGCAGTCCCAGAGGGGACGGGAACACTGAAGCTTTCTTT. Its translation: CASSPRGDGNTEAFF.